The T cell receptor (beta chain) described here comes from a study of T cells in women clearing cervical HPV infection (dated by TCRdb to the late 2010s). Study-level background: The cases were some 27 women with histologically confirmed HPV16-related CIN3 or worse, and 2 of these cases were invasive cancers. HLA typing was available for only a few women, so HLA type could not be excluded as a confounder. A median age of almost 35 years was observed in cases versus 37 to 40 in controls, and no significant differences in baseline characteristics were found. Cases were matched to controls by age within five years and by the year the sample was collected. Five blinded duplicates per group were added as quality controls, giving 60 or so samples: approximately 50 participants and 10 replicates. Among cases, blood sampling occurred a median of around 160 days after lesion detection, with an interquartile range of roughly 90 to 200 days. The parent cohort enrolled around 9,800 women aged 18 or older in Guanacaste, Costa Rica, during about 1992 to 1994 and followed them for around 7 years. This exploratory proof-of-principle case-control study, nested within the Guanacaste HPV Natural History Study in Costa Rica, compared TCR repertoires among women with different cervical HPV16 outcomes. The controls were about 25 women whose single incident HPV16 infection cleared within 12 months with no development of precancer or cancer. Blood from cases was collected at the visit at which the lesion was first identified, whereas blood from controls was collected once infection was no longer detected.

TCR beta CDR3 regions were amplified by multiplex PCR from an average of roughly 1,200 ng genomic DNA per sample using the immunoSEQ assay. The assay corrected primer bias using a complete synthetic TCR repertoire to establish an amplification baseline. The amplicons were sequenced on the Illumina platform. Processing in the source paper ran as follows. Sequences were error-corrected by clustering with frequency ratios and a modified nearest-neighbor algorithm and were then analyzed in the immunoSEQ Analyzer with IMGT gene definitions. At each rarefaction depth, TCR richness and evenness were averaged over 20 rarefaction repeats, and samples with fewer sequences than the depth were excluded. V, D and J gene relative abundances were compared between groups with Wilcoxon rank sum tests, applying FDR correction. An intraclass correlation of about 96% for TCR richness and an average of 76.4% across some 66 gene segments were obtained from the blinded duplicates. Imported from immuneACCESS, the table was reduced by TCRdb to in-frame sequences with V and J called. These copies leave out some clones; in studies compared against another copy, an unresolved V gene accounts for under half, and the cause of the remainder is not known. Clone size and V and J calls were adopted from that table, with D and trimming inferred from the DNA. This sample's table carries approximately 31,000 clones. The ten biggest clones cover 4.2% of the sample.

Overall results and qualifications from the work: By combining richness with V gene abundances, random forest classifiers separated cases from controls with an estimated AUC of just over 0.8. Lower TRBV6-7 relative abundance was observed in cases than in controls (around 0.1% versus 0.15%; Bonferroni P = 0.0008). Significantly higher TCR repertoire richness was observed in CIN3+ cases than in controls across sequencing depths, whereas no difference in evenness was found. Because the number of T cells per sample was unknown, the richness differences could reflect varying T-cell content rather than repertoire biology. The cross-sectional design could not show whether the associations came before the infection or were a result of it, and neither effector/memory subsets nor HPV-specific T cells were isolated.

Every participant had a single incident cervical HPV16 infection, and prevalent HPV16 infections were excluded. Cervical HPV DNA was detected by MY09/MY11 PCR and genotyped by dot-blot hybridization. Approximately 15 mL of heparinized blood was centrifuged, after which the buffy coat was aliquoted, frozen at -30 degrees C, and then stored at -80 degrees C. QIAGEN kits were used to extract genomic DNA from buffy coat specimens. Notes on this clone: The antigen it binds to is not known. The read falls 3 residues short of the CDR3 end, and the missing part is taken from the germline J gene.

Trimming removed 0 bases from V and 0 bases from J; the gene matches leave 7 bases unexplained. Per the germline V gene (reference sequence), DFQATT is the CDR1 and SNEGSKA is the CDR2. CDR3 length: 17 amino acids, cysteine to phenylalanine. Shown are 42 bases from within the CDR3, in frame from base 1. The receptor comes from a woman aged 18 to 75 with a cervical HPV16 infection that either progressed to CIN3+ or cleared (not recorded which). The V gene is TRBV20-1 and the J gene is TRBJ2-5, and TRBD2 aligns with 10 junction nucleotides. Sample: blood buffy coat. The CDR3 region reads CSARDQTGLANQETQYF. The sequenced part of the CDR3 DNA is TGCAGTGCTAGAGACCAAACGGGACTAGCGAACCAAGAGACC.